The clone carrying this T cell receptor (beta chain) was picked up one time. The antigen is undetermined. Trimming pared 2 bases from V and 8 bases from J, leaving 19 bases between. Germline CDR1 is SGHVS and CDR2 is FNYEAQ. There are 16 residues in the CDR3. The data were taken from a study of CD4+ T cells in melanoma. Study observations and caveats: A reported correlation linked neoantigen-specific CD4+ T cells to CD8+, macrophage and B cell function. Diverse differentiation states were reported for melanoma neoantigen-specific CD4+ T cells.

Using immunoSEQ multiplex PCR, the repertoire was profiled, and TCRdb retains in-frame clones only, with some absent. Among about 21,000 clones listed, more than 70% were seen once. The chain combines TRBV7-6 with TRBJ2-1; D remains ambiguous. This receptor was identified in a human donor with melanoma. The CDR3 sequence: CASSLISYIPSDEQFF. The CDR3 nucleotides are TGTGCCAGCAGCTTAATCAGCTACATTCCCTCCGATGAGCAGTTCTTC.